A single sample is the source of the 21 T cell receptor beta chains below, sequenced in a study of cytotoxic CD8 clonotypes in ibrutinib-treated CLL. Sequenced by immunoSEQ multiplex PCR; TCRdb stores in-frame clones only, minus some. Among roughly 330,000 clones listed, 67% were seen once. Sample: PBMCs, taken after 36 months of ibrutinib treatment. The receptors originated from a human donor with chronic lymphocytic leukemia.

This chain uses TRBV2 with TRBJ2-7, with 7 bases aligning to TRBD2. The CDR3 consists of 14 residues. Germline V CDR1 and CDR2: SNHLY, FYNNEI. V lost 5 bases to trimming and J lost 2 bases; unmatched junction nucleotides: 6. CDR3 DNA sequence: TGTGCCAGCAGTCTATGGGGGGGTCCCTACGAGCAGTACTTC. Amino acid sequence: CASSLWGGPYEQYF.

V gene TRBV2 combines with J gene TRBJ2-5; tentatively, D is TRBD1 (5 bases). Germline V gene sequence: CDR1 SNHLY, CDR2 FYNNEI. V was cut by 2 bases and J by 2 bases, with 9 bases left in between. This CDR3 has 14 amino acids. CDR3 nucleotide sequence: TGTGCCAGCAGTGAAAGGGCAGGGCAAGAGACCCAGTACTTC. It encodes CASSERAGQETQYF.

The rearrangement links TRBV5-6 to TRBJ2-5; no definite D call. V lost 3 bases to trimming and J lost 4 bases, with 4 bases between them. The CDR3 extends over 11 amino acids. CDR1 SGHDT and CDR2 YYEEEE come from the germline V gene. The CDR3, as DNA: TGTGCCAGCAGCTGGCTAGAGACCCAGTACTTC. Encoded protein: CASSWLETQYF.

V gene TRBV15 combines with J gene TRBJ2-3; 8 positions match TRBD2. V lost 0 bases to trimming and J lost 3 bases; unmatched junction nucleotides: 5. The CDR3 runs 16 residues. From germline, CDR1 is LNHNV and CDR2 YYDKDF (reference sequence). The CDR3 sequence: CATSRDAAGVTDTQYF. In DNA form, the CDR3 reads TGTGCCACCAGCAGAGATGCAGCGGGAGTGACAGATACGCAGTATTTT.

This clone occurred once. The CDR3 sequence: CAIGVNTEAFF. DNA of the CDR3: TGTGCCATCGGGGTTAACACTGAAGCTTTCTTT. This chain joins TRBV10-3 and TRBJ1-1; no firm D call. The V end lost 8 bases, the J end lost 2 bases, and 6 bases lay between the germline ends. This CDR3 comprises 11 residues. The germline V gene encodes CDR1 ENHRY and CDR2 SYGVKD.

A note on this clone: At one boundary the junction diverges from the germline segment, which might be a read error. The genes are TRBV7-9 and TRBJ1-4; 9 bases are a match to TRBD1. CDR1 and CDR2 from the germline V gene are SEHNR and FQNEAQ (reference sequence). The CDR3 is 12 residues long. The CDR3 DNA is TGTGCCAGCAGCTTATTGGACAGGGGCTGGATTTTT. Its translation: CASSLLDRGWIF. The variable domain in full, completed from reference TRBV7-9 and TRBJ1-4, reads DTGVSQNPRHKITKRGQNVTFRCDPISEHNRLYWYRQTLGQGPEFLTYFQNEAQLEKSRLLSDRFSAERPKGSFSTLEIQRTEQGDSAMYLCASSLLDRGWIFGSGTQLSVL.

The chain carries TRBV4-3 and TRBJ2-7; 9 bases line up with TRBD1. V lost 4 bases to trimming and J lost 3 bases; unmatched junction nucleotides: 7. Germline lookup yields CDR1 LGHNA and CDR2 YSLEER. The CDR3 runs to 15 residues. The CDR3 loop reads CASSLYPGQGYEQYF. The CDR3 DNA reads as TGCGCCAGCAGCCTTTACCCGGGACAGGGCTACGAGCAGTACTTC.

The chain has TRBV10-3 and TRBJ1-5; D not resolved. Germline V lookup: CDR1 ENHRY, CDR2 SYGVKD. The CDR3 consists of 13 residues. The V end was cut by 1 base, the J end by 7 bases, with 8 bases between. The CDR3 loop is CAISEWDGQPQHF. In nucleotides, the CDR3 is TGTGCCATCAGTGAGTGGGATGGGCAGCCCCAGCATTTT.

The table lists this clone with a few counts. The chain carries TRBV5-1 and TRBJ2-1; 7 nucleotides match TRBD1. The CDR3 has 16 residues. J gave up 8 bases and V 4 bases, and 15 bases lay outside the gene matches. Germline assignment: CDR1 SGHRS and CDR2 YFSETQ. In DNA form, the CDR3 reads TGCGCCAGCAGCGATGGGACAGCCGCTTTCTTTGATGAGCAGTTCTTC. Its protein is CASSDGTAAFFDEQFF.

This clone has only a few counts. V gene TRBV4-1 combines with J gene TRBJ1-2; D is possibly TRBD1 (5 bases). The V gene's germline CDR1 is MGHRA and CDR2 YSYEKL. V lost 2 bases to trimming and J lost 2 bases, with 12 bases between them. The CDR3 is 15 amino acids. The CDR3 DNA sequence: TGCGCCAGCAGCCAAATACCACAGGAGAACTATGGCTACACCTTC. It codes for CASSQIPQENYGYTF.

In this sample, this clone turned up a few times. The chain recombines TRBV9 with TRBJ2-1; D call uncertain. The V gene's germline CDR1 is SGDLS and CDR2 YYNGEE. The CDR3 runs to 14 residues. V gave up 3 bases and J gave up 0 bases, with 7 bases separating them. CDR3 protein: CASSAHSSYNEQFF. CDR3 nucleotides: TGTGCCAGCAGCGCCCATAGCTCCTACAATGAGCAGTTCTTC.

This clone was observed a few times. This chain connects TRBV11-2 to TRBJ1-5; D might be TRBD1 (6 bases). The CDR3 covers 15 residues. Trimming pared 5 bases from V and 0 bases from J, leaving 11 bases between. Looked up from germline, CDR1 is SGHAT and CDR2 is FQNNGV. The CDR3: CASSTGQYSNQPQHF. CDR3 bases: TGTGCCAGCAGCACCGGACAGTATAGCAATCAGCCCCAGCATTTT.

The chain joins TRBV27 to TRBJ2-7; 8 bases map to TRBD2. CDR1 and CDR2 from the germline V gene are MNHEY and SMNVEV (reference sequence). The V segment lost 4 bases and the J segment 6 bases; nucleotides outside the gene matches: 8. This CDR3 comprises 14 residues. The CDR3 DNA follows: TGTGCCAGCAGTTCCCGGGAGGGAAGGGTCGAGCAGTACTTC. This sequence encodes CASSSREGRVEQYF.

This clone was detected a few times. The V call is TRBV4-1, the J call TRBJ1-5, with D tentatively TRBD1 (6 bases). CDR3 length equals 16 residues. The germline V gene encodes CDR1 MGHRA and CDR2 YSYEKL. Deletions cut 4 bases from V and 0 bases from J, with 13 bases between. The chain's CDR3 is CASSLTQGDSNQPQHF. CDR3 bases: TGCGCCAGCAGCCTAACACAGGGTGATAGCAATCAGCCCCAGCATTTT.

The chain joins TRBV10-3 to TRBJ1-1; maybe TRBD1 (6 bases). Between the trimmed V and J ends, which lost 10 bases and 3 bases, there was a span of 12 bases. From germline, CDR1 is ENHRY and CDR2 SYGVKD. The CDR3 runs 12 residues. The CDR3 sequence: CATASGDTEAFF. The CDR3 bases are TGTGCCACCGCCTCAGGGGACACTGAAGCTTTCTTT.

This chain joins TRBV5-1 and TRBJ2-7; 10 bases line up with TRBD2. The germline gives CDR1 SGHRS, CDR2 YFSETQ. J was trimmed by 2 bases and V by 1 base; bases with no gene match: 6. There are 16 residues in the CDR3. The DNA of the CDR3 is TGCGCCAGCAGCTTGTTGAGCGGGGGGGTAACCTACGAGCAGTACTTC. Translation: CASSLLSGGVTYEQYF.

V and J are TRBV27 and TRBJ2-1; TRBD2 matches at 7 bases. The J segment lost 6 bases and the V segment lost 3 bases, leaving 8 bases of the junction unmatched. This CDR3 region has 15 residues. Per germline, CDR1 MNHEY and CDR2 SMNVEV (reference sequence). CDR3 loop: CASSFSRETSNEQFF. In DNA form, the CDR3 reads TGTGCCAGCAGTTTCTCGCGGGAGACAAGCAATGAGCAGTTCTTC.

The chain has TRBV11-1 and TRBJ2-3; possibly TRBD2 for D (5 bases). The CDR3 consists of 17 residues. The germline V and J ends were trimmed by 1 base and 1 base, with 15 bases remaining between them. Germline V gene data show CDR1 as SGHAT and CDR2 as FQDESV (reference sequence). The CDR3 reads CASSLGGQRLGTDTQYF. The CDR3 bases are TGTGCCAGCAGCTTAGGTGGGCAGCGGCTGGGCACAGATACGCAGTATTTT.

The CDR3 sequence is CASSGPGAHNEQFF. CDR3 coding DNA: TGTGCCAGCAGCGGCCCCGGGGCCCACAATGAGCAGTTCTTC. This chain joins TRBV7-9 and TRBJ2-1; D is possibly TRBD1 or TRBD2 (5 bases each). Trimming removed 5 bases at V and 5 bases at J, with 13 bases between. CDR3 length equals 14 residues. The germline CDR1 and CDR2 sequences are SEHNR and FQNEAQ (reference sequence).

The rearrangement uses TRBV18 and TRBJ2-7, with 11 bases matching TRBD1. This CDR3 has 14 amino acids. In germline, CDR1 is KGHSH, CDR2 LQKENI. Germline trimming cut 6 bases from V and 4 bases from J; bases unmatched to any gene: 5. CDR3 DNA: TGTGCCAGCTCGCGGGACAGGGGGAGTTACGAGCAGTACTTC. This sequence encodes CASSRDRGSYEQYF.

This chain uses TRBV4-1 with TRBJ1-5, with 7 bases identical to TRBD1. J lost 7 bases, V lost 1 base, and 10 bases had no gene match. From germline, CDR1 is MGHRA and CDR2 YSYEKL. The CDR3 sequence is 16 residues long. The CDR3 protein is CASSQVPDRDDQPQHF. CDR3 coding DNA: TGCGCCAGCAGCCAAGTCCCTGACAGGGACGACCAGCCCCAGCATTTT.